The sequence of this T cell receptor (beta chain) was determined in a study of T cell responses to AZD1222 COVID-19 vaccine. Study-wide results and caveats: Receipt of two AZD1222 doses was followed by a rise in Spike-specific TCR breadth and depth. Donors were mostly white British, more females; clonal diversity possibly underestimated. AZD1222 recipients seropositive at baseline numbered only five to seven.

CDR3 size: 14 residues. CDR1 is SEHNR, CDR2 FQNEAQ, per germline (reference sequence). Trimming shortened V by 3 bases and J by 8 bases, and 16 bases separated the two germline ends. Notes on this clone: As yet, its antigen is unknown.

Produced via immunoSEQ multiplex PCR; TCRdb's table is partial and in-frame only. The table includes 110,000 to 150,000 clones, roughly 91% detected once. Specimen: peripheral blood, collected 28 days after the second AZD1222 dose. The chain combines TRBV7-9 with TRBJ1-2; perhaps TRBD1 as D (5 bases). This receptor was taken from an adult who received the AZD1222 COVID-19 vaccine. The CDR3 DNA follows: TGTGCCAGCAGCTTTGACAGCTCCTCCGGCGGCTACACCTTC. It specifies CASSFDSSSGGYTF.